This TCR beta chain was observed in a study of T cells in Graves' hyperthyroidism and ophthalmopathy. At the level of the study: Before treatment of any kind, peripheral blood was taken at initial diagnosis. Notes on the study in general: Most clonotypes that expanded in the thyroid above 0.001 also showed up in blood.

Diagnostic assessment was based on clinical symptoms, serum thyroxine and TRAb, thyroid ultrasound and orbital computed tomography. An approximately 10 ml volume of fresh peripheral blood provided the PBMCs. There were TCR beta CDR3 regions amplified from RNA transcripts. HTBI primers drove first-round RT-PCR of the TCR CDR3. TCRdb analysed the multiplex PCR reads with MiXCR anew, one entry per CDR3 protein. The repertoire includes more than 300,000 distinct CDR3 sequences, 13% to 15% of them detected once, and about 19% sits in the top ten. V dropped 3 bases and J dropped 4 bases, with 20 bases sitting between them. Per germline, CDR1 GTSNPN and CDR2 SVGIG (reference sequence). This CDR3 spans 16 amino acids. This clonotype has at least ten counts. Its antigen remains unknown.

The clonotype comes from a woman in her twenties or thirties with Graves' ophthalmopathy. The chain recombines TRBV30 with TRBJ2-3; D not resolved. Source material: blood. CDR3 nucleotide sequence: TGTGCCTGGAGAGTCACGCGGCGCGGCACCGCAGATACGCAGTATTTT. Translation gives CAWRVTRRGTADTQYF.